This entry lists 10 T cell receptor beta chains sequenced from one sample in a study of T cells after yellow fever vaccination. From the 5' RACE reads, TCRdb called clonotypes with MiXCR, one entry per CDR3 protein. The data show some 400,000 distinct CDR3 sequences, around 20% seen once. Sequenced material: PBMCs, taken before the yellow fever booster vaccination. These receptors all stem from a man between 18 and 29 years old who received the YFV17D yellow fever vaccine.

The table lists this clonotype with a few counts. CDR3 sequence (DNA): TGTGCCAGCAGTCGAGGGGGGACAGGGAACTACGAGCAGTACTTC. Its translation: CASSRGGTGNYEQYF. The chain combines TRBV7-6 with TRBJ2-7, with 9 bases that match TRBD1. The junction had 9 bases not matched to a gene; V was cut back by 6 bases and J by 3 bases. Per the germline V gene, CDR1 is SGHVS and CDR2 is FNYEAQ. The CDR3 has 15 amino acids.

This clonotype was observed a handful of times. This chain's CDR3 is CASSYSPAANEKLFF. In DNA, the CDR3 is TGTGCCAGCAGTTACTCTCCCGCGGCTAATGAAAAACTGTTTTTT. The gene calls are TRBV6-5 and TRBJ1-4; no reliable D call. CDR1 MNHEY and CDR2 SVGAGI come from the germline V gene. V was trimmed by 0 bases and J by 3 bases, leaving 8 bases between them. This CDR3 has 15 amino acids.

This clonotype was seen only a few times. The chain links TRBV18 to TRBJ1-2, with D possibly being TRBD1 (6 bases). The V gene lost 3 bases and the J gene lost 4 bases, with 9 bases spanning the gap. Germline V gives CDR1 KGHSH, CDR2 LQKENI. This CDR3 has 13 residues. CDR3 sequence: CASSPEGGYGYTF. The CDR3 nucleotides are TGTGCCAGCTCACCGGAAGGGGGCTATGGCTACACCTTC.

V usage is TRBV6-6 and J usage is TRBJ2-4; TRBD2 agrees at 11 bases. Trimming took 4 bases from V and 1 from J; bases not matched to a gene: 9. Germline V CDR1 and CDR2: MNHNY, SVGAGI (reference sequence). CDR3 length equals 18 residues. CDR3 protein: CASSFTGTSGSAKNIQYF. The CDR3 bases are TGTGCCAGCAGTTTTACCGGGACTAGCGGAAGTGCCAAAAACATTCAGTACTTC.

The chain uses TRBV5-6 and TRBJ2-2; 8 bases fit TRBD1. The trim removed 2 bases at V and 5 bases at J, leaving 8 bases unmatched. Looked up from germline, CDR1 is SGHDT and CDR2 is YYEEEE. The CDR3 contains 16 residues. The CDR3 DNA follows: TGTGCCAGCAGCTTCCTAGGACAGGGATGGACCGGGGAGCTGTTTTTT. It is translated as CASSFLGQGWTGELFF.

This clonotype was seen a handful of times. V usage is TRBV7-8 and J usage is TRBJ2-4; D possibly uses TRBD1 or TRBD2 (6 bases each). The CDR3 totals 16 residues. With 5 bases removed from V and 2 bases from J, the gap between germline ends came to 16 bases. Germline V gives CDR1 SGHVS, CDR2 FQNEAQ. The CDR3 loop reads CASSTTGRIPKNIQYF. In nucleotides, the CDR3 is TGTGCCAGCAGCACCACAGGGAGGATTCCCAAAAACATTCAGTACTTC.

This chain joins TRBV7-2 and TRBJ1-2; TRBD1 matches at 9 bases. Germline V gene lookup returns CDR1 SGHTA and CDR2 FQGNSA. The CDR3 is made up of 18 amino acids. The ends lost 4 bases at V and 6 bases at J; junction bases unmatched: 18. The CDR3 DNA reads TGTGCCAGCAGCTCCCGCGGGGGGCCGGGACAGGGACTCCATGGCTACACCTTC. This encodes CASSSRGGPGQGLHGYTF.

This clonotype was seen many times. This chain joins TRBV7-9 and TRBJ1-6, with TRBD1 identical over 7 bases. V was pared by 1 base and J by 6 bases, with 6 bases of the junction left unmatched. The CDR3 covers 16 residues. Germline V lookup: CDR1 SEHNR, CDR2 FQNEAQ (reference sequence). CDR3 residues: CASSLGAGGSNSPLHF. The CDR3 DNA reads TGTGCCAGCAGCTTAGGTGCAGGGGGTAGTAATTCACCCCTCCACTTT.

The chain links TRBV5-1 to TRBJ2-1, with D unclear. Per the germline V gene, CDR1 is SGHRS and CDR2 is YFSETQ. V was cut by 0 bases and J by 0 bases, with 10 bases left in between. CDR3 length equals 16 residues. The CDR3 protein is CASSLATRSSYNEQFF. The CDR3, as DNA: TGCGCCAGCAGCTTGGCCACGAGGAGCTCCTACAATGAGCAGTTCTTC.

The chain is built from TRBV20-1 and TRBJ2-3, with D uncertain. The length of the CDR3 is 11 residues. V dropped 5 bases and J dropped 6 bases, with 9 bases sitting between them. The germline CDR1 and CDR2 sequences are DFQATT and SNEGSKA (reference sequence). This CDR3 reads CSAGIVDTQYF. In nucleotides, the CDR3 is TGCAGTGCTGGGATTGTGGATACGCAGTATTTT.